This T cell receptor beta chain was captured in a study of glioma-infiltrating T cells. Using RNA template, CDR3s of TCR alpha and beta were amplified with iRepertoire arm-PCR. One-step reverse transcription and amplification started from approximately 100-400 ng of tissue mRNA or PBMC total RNA. TCRdb re-called the multiplex PCR reads through MiXCR, storing one row per CDR3 protein. The sample yields roughly 130,000 distinct CDR3 sequences, under 25% seen once. Looked up from germline, CDR1 is MGHDK and CDR2 is SYGVNS. V was shortened by 3 bases and J by 2 bases, with 8 bases between the two germline ends. This CDR3 has 14 residues. Study outcomes and limitations: Gliomas, especially low-grade, showed above-expected tissue-blood divergence; non-neoplastic patients showed below. Only very few CDR3 sequences appeared in both tissue and blood.

About this clonotype: The antigen remains unidentified.

The source is a human donor with low-grade glioma or glioblastoma, undergoing nonglioma brain surgery, or in good health (not recorded which). The V gene is TRBV25-1, the J gene TRBJ1-3, with D hard to call. The sample was glioma tissue, nonneoplastic brain tissue, or PBMCs (not recorded which). CDR3 amino acids: CASSDGVAGNTIYF. As DNA, the CDR3 is TGTGCCAGCAGTGATGGGGTGGCTGGAAACACCATATATTTT.